This T cell receptor beta chain was obtained from a study of shared clonotypes between healthy human individuals. Study outcomes and limitations: The study found roughly 5% of naive CD4 clonotypes shared across a handful of donors. Rarefaction demonstrated incomplete sorted-subset sequencing despite large depth.

Sequencing used immunoSEQ multiplex PCR; TCRdb keeps in-frame clones, though not all of them. The data contain more than 1.2 million clones, 98% to 99% of them singletons. Points on this clone: Its antigen is not known.

The CDR3 loop spans 14 amino acids. J lost 9 bases, V lost 5 bases, and 4 bases had no gene match. Germline loops: CDR1 SGHVS, CDR2 FNYEAQ. The chain carries TRBV7-6 and TRBJ2-1; 13 bases align to TRBD2. This receptor was taken from a man aged 25-45 years in good health. Sequenced sample: naive CD4+ T cells sorted from blood. As to subset: CD45RA+ positively selected. The CDR3 region has the DNA TGTGCCAGCAGCCTACGACTAGCGGGAGGTGAGCAGTTCTTC. Translating it yields CASSLRLAGGEQFF. Drawing the rest from reference TRBV7-6 and TRBJ2-1, the complete variable domain is GAGVSQSPRYKVTKRGQDVALRCDPISGHVSLYWYRQALGQGPEFLTYFNYEAQQDKSGLPNDRFSAERPEGSISTLTIQRTEQRDSAMYRCASSLRLAGGEQFFGPGTRLTVL.